This T cell receptor (beta chain) was documented in a study of T-cell reconstitution after alpha-beta-depleted transplantation in children. General study points: One year post-transplant, T-cell counts and diversity were largely derived from T cells produced anew. Reports say that about two months after transplant, the alpha-beta T cells came out of several hundred graft clones that had expanded. It was surviving recipient T cells and thymic progenitors that gave some patients high TCRbeta diversity at day 60.

Comments on this clonotype: The antigen remains unidentified.

CDR1 is MNHEY and CDR2 is SMNVEV in the germline V gene (reference sequence). This CDR3 has 14 amino acids. Trimming removed 5 bases from V and 1 base from J, with 11 bases in between. Using unique molecular identifiers, the investigators prepared the TCRbeta library. One entry per CDR3 protein results from TCRdb running MiXCR on the PCR reads. The sample has just over 200,000 distinct CDR3 sequences, roughly 8.1% seen once; the top ten hold about 40%. This receptor was obtained from a male patient between 2 and 9 years old who had a stem cell transplant for acute myeloid leukemia, so the T cells may come from the graft donor. This specimen consisted of PBMCs, mostly from graft donor cells, obtained 360 days after TCRalphabeta/CD19-depleted stem cell transplant. V and J are TRBV27 and TRBJ1-2, with D hard to call. The CDR3 sequence: CASSLQRYNYGYTF. CDR3 coding DNA: TGTGCCAGCAGTCTACAGAGATATAACTATGGCTACACCTTC.